This TCR beta chain originates from a study of PD-1 and CTLA-4 blockade in melanoma (dated by TCRdb to the early 2020s). Background on the whole study: In patients with melanoma, the study measured the effects of PD-1 blockade versus CTLA-4 blockade on the melanoma-reactive CD8 T cell response.

The CDR3 numbers 16 residues from cysteine through phenylalanine. Only the CDR3 portion is preserved as DNA: 48 bases, with reading frame beginning at the first base. The V and J ends are trimmed by 5 bases and 5 bases, leaving 21 bases between them. Per the germline V gene, SGHTA is the CDR1 and FQGNSA is the CDR2. The library came from the immunoSEQ multiplex PCR assay. Here the immuneACCESS table is served through TCRdb, limited to in-frame sequences with V and J called. Missing clones are a known gap in these copies; in checked studies unresolved V genes cover under half, and the rest lacks a known reason. For this sample the table gives tens of thousands of clones, of which approximately 88% were detected only once. 6% to 8.5% of the sample is taken by the ten largest. Remarks on this clone: Its binding antigen is unknown. Base qualities are not provided; no much larger clone lies one nucleotide away.

The chain uses TRBV7-2 and TRBJ1-2; TRBD1 might be the D gene, on 5 matching bases. This material consisted of CD8+ T cells from peripheral blood, taken before anti-PD-1 treatment. This receptor was obtained from a human donor with melanoma. The CDR3 reads as follows: CASSPITSGARYGYTF. The DNA sequence is given as TGTGCCAGCAGCCCGATTACGTCCGGGGCGCGATATGGCTACACCTTC.